This T cell receptor (beta chain) derives from a study of cytomegalovirus exposure and HLA in healthy donors. A word on this clone: What it recognizes is unknown.

Use of 60 Vbeta and 13 Jbeta primers characterized the PCR. Sequencing was performed with immunoSEQ multiplex PCR; in TCRdb, only in-frame clones are kept and a portion is missing. The sample yields 170,000 or so clones, more than 60% seen once. Study-wide points: In a later analysis, approximately 15,000 TCR beta sequences were associated with HLA alleles at 0.05 false discovery rate. A list of roughly 180 TCR beta chains associated with cytomegalovirus was given. What TCR beta sequences reportedly achieved was accurate prediction of HLA-A and HLA-B alleles in most subjects.

CDR1 and CDR2 (germline): SGHKS, YYEKEE (reference sequence). Trimming shortened V by 4 bases and J by 1 base, and 12 bases separated the two germline ends. The CDR3 length is 15 residues. J is TRBJ1-3 and V is TRBV5-5, with D possibly matching TRBD1 (6 bases). Sequenced: PBMCs. The sequence derives from a woman aged 50 to 65 in good health and CMV-seropositive. The DNA of the CDR3 is TGTGCCAGCAGCACCGAACAGGGATCTGGAAACACCATATATTTT. This codes for CASSTEQGSGNTIYF.